These 30 T cell receptor beta chains share one sample of origin, sequenced in a study of cytomegalovirus exposure and HLA in healthy donors. The PCR contained 60 Vbeta and 13 Jbeta primers. Generated by immunoSEQ multiplex PCR, the TCRdb table keeps only in-frame clones and is missing some. Of around 150,000 clones in the sample, about 65% were seen once. Sample: PBMCs. The origin of the receptors is a man aged 35 to 55 in good health and CMV-seropositive.

The rearrangement uses TRBV6-1 and TRBJ2-7; tentative D call: TRBD2 (5 bases). V lost 7 bases and J 3 bases, leaving 16 bases between the germline ends. The germline V gene has CDR1 MNHNS and CDR2 SASEGT. The CDR3 totals 14 residues. The CDR3: CASTSPDSYYEQYF. The CDR3 nucleotides are TGTGCCAGCACGTCCCCGGACTCATACTACGAGCAGTACTTC.

The DNA of the CDR3 is TGTGCCAGCAGTCTAGGACAGGGCTATAATTCACCCCTCCACTTT. Its translation is CASSLGQGYNSPLHF. The chain has TRBV27 and TRBJ1-6; 8 nucleotides align to TRBD1. Germline CDR1 is MNHEY and CDR2 is SMNVEV (reference sequence). The CDR3 sequence is 15 residues long. The trim removed 5 bases at V and 3 bases at J, leaving 3 bases unmatched.

The V call is TRBV11-2, the J call TRBJ2-7; 10 bases line up with TRBD2. This CDR3 region has 15 residues. Germline CDR1 and CDR2: SGHAT and FQNNGV. J lost 7 bases, V lost 5 bases, and 11 bases had no gene match. In nucleotides, the CDR3 is TGTGCCAGCAGCCCCAGCGGGGGGGGGTCGGTGGAGCAGTACTTC. It codes for CASSPSGGGSVEQYF.

The chain employs TRBV21-1 and TRBJ1-1; the table gives TRBD1 as D, unverified against the DNA. TRBV21-1 is deemed a pseudogene. This CDR3 comprises 16 residues. The DNA for the CDR3 is TGTGCCAGCAGCAACAGGGGGTGGATACTTAACACTGAAGCTTTCTTT. This sequence encodes CASSNRGWILNTEAFF.

The rearrangement joins TRBV7-8 to TRBJ1-3; D gene ambiguous. The CDR3 length is 18 residues. Trimming cost V 8 bases and J 0 bases, with 23 bases left between them. Germline loops: CDR1 SGHVS, CDR2 FQNEAQ. CDR3 in amino acids: CASLPTRRERYSGNTIYF. In nucleotides, the CDR3 is TGTGCCAGCCTTCCCACGAGGAGGGAGAGATACTCTGGAAACACCATATATTTT.

This clone was seen a few times. The rearrangement uses TRBV7-9 and TRBJ2-5, with D perhaps matching TRBD1 (6 bases). TRBJ2-7 explains the end of the DNA better; the J call may be wrong. In germline, CDR1 is SEHNR, CDR2 FQNEAQ (reference sequence). The CDR3 contains 13 residues. In DNA, the CDR3 is TGTGCCAGCCAGGAGACAGGTGGAATCGAGCAGTACTTC. This translates into CASQETGGIEQYF.

The chain joins TRBV5-4 to TRBJ1-2, with 9 bases fitting TRBD1. Looked up from germline, CDR1 is SGHNT and CDR2 is YYREEE (reference sequence). The CDR3 contains 17 residues. Trimming cost V 4 bases and J 5 bases; bases outside gene matches: 15. CDR3 nucleotides: TGTGCCAGCAGCCCGGCGGGACAGGGCGTAGCGGGGTATGGCTACACCTTC. This sequence encodes CASSPAGQGVAGYGYTF.

The J gene is TRBJ1-1, the V gene TRBV15; no reliable D call. V lost 2 bases and J lost 3, with 7 bases in between. Germline CDR1 is LNHNV and CDR2 is YYDKDF (reference sequence). The CDR3 is 13 residues long. The CDR3 protein is CATSRLRDTEAFF. CDR3 nucleotides: TGTGCCACCAGCAGACTCCGGGACACTGAAGCTTTCTTT.

V usage is TRBV27 and J usage is TRBJ2-7; D gene unclear. There are 12 residues in the CDR3. Germline V gene sequence: CDR1 MNHEY, CDR2 SMNVEV (reference sequence). Trimming cost V 4 bases and J 0 bases, with 4 bases left between them. CDR3 loop: CASSYNSYEQYF. CDR3 coding DNA: TGTGCCAGCAGTTACAACTCCTACGAGCAGTACTTC.

This sequence joins TRBV19 and TRBJ2-1; 11 nucleotides agree with TRBD2. The CDR3 extends over 15 amino acids. Germline trimming cut 5 bases from V and 5 bases from J; bases unmatched to any gene: 5. In germline, CDR1 is LNHDA, CDR2 SQIVND (reference sequence). CDR3 protein: CASSFLAGGHNEQFF. Written as DNA, the CDR3 is TGTGCCAGTAGTTTCCTAGCGGGGGGCCACAATGAGCAGTTCTTC.

The gene calls are TRBV18 and TRBJ2-7, with a tentative D call TRBD1 (6 bases). CDR1 is KGHSH and CDR2 is LQKENI in the germline V gene. V lost 6 bases and J lost 0, with 24 bases in between. The CDR3 consists of 18 residues. CDR3 sequence: CASSPKGGNRAYSYEQYF. Written as DNA, the CDR3 is TGTGCCAGCTCCCCCAAAGGTGGAAACAGGGCCTACTCCTACGAGCAGTACTTC. Full variable domain (remainder filled in from reference TRBV18 and TRBJ2-7): NAGVMQNPRHLVRRRGQEARLRCSPMKGHSHVYWYRQLPEEGLKFMVYLQKENIIDESGMPKERFSAEFPKEGPSILRIQQVVRGDSAAYFCASSPKGGNRAYSYEQYFGPGTRLTVT.

The V gene is TRBV27, the J gene TRBJ2-7; TRBD1 agrees at 8 bases. The V and J ends lost 5 bases and 5 bases, in that order; junction bases with no gene match: 8. CDR1 and CDR2 from the germline V gene are MNHEY and SMNVEV (reference sequence). The CDR3 has 14 amino acids. Here the CDR3 reads CASSRPDRAHEQYF. In nucleotides, the CDR3 is TGTGCCAGCAGTCGACCGGACAGGGCCCACGAGCAGTACTTC.

This chain uses TRBV6-1 with TRBJ2-7, with D hard to call. The CDR3 has 16 amino acids. V gave up 2 bases and J gave up 1 base, with 15 bases separating them. The V gene's germline CDR1 is MNHNS and CDR2 SASEGT. In DNA form, the CDR3 reads TGTGCCAGCAGTGAAAGCCCTATTAAGAATTCCTACGAGCAGTACTTC. Residues: CASSESPIKNSYEQYF.

The chain is built from TRBV6-5 and TRBJ1-1, with D maybe TRBD1 (6 bases). V lost 4 bases and J 4 bases, leaving 13 bases between the germline ends. The CDR3 contains 14 residues. Germline CDR1 is MNHEY and CDR2 is SVGAGI. CDR3 in amino acids: CASSWRQAGTEAFF. For the CDR3, the DNA is TGTGCCAGCAGTTGGCGACAGGCGGGCACTGAAGCTTTCTTT.

This chain joins TRBV2 and TRBJ1-4, with TRBD1 matching 10 bases. With 4 bases clipped from V and 7 bases from J, the junction kept 6 bases outside the gene matches. The CDR3 covers 15 residues. Germline CDR1 SNHLY, CDR2 FYNNEI. The CDR3 coding sequence is TGTGCCAGCAGTGCGACAGGGGGCCGGAGTGAAAAACTGTTTTTT. Translated: CASSATGGRSEKLFF. Full variable domain (outside the CDR3, taken from reference TRBV2 and TRBJ1-4): EPEVTQTPSHQVTQMGQEVILRCVPISNHLYFYWYRQILGQKVEFLVSFYNNEISEKSEIFDDQFSVERPDGSNFTLKIRSTKLEDSAMYFCASSATGGRSEKLFFGSGTQLSVL.

The sample holds a few counts of this clone. Compared with germline, one end of the junction differs, possibly owing to a read error. The rearrangement joins TRBV5-6 to TRBJ1-1, with D maybe TRBD1 (6 bases). CDR1 is SGHDT and CDR2 is YYEEEE in the germline V gene. The CDR3 has 15 amino acids. CDR3 sequence (DNA): TGTGCCAGCAGGTTGGGACAACTGAAGAACACTGAAGCTTTCTTT. Translation: CASRLGQLKNTEAFF.

The chain couples TRBV6-5 to TRBJ1-1; D gene uncertain. The CDR3 spans 15 residues. The germline V and J ends were trimmed by 2 bases and 4 bases, with 14 bases remaining between them. From germline, CDR1 is MNHEY and CDR2 SVGAGI. The CDR3 protein is CASSYIGRTITEAFF. The CDR3 bases are TGTGCCAGCAGTTACATTGGCCGTACGATCACTGAAGCTTTCTTT.

J is TRBJ1-6 and V is TRBV6-5, with D tentatively TRBD1 (5 bases). CDR3 length: 13 residues. From germline, CDR1 is MNHEY and CDR2 SVGAGI. The V end lost 6 bases, the J end lost 7 bases, and 10 bases lay between the germline ends. The CDR3 loop is CASRAGPNSPLHF. DNA of the CDR3: TGTGCCAGCAGAGCAGGGCCCAATTCACCCCTCCACTTT.

The rearrangement links TRBV5-1 to TRBJ1-2; TRBD1 aligns across 12 bases. This CDR3 has 15 amino acids. From germline, CDR1 is SGHRS and CDR2 YFSETQ. V gave up 4 bases and J gave up 4 bases; unmatched junction bases: 5. The CDR3 reads CASSAGQGASYGYTF. The CDR3 DNA is TGCGCCAGCAGCGCGGGACAGGGGGCGTCCTATGGCTACACCTTC.

This sequence joins TRBV19 and TRBJ2-7; 8 bases agree with TRBD1. CDR3 length: 14 residues. Germline V gene lookup returns CDR1 LNHDA and CDR2 SQIVND (reference sequence). J was trimmed by 2 bases and V by 4 bases; bases with no gene match: 4. CDR3 loop: CASSTGTGPYEQYF. As DNA, the CDR3 is TGTGCCAGTAGTACGGGGACAGGTCCCTACGAGCAGTACTTC.

J is TRBJ1-1 and V is TRBV6-6; 8 nucleotides align to TRBD1. J gave up 5 bases and V 0 bases, and 2 bases lay outside the gene matches. Germline loops: CDR1 MNHNY, CDR2 SVGAGI (reference sequence). This CDR3 contains 14 residues. The CDR3 is CASSYSRGPTEAFF. CDR3 coding DNA: TGTGCCAGCAGTTACTCCAGGGGGCCTACTGAAGCTTTCTTT.

This sequence joins TRBV19 and TRBJ2-1; 13 nucleotides line up with TRBD2. The CDR3 runs 15 residues. Germline lookup yields CDR1 LNHDA and CDR2 SQIVND (reference sequence). With 4 bases clipped from V and 4 bases from J, the junction kept 1 base outside the gene matches. In DNA, the CDR3 is TGTGCCAGTAGTACGGGACTAGCGGGGTACAATGAGCAGTTCTTC. This sequence encodes CASSTGLAGYNEQFF.

This clone has more than one count but fewer than ten. The rearrangement uses TRBV7-9 and TRBJ1-4; a possible D gene is TRBD1 (6 bases). In germline, CDR1 is SEHNR, CDR2 FQNEAQ (reference sequence). V lost 2 bases and J 8 bases, leaving 12 bases between the germline ends. The CDR3 totals 14 residues. The CDR3, as DNA: TGTGCCAGCAGCTTAATCCAGGGGCACGAAAAACTGTTTTTT. Its translation is CASSLIQGHEKLFF.

V usage is TRBV25-1 and J usage is TRBJ1-3, with no clear D. Germline loops: CDR1 MGHDK, CDR2 SYGVNS. With 1 base removed from V and 2 bases from J, the gap between germline ends came to 6 bases. CDR3 length: 14 residues. CDR3 sequence: CASSESGAGNTIYF. Here the CDR3 DNA reads TGTGCCAGCAGTGAATCCGGGGCTGGAAACACCATATATTTT.

This clone was seen once. The chain recombines TRBV7-9 with TRBJ2-7, with D possibly being TRBD2 (5 bases). The V end lost 5 bases, the J end lost 5 bases, and 19 bases lay between the germline ends. This CDR3 is built from 15 residues. CDR1 SEHNR and CDR2 FQNEAQ come from the germline V gene (reference sequence). Written as DNA, the CDR3 is TGTGCCAGCAGCCCGGACGGAGGTTGGCGTGACGAGCAGTACTTC. Amino acids: CASSPDGGWRDEQYF.

This chain joins TRBV4-3 and TRBJ1-4, with D possibly being TRBD1 (5 bases). V was clipped by 3 bases and J by 8 bases, with 16 bases between them. This CDR3 contains 15 residues. Looked up from germline, CDR1 is LGHNA and CDR2 is YSLEER. The CDR3 protein is CASSQGTLYGEKLFF. In DNA form, the CDR3 reads TGCGCCAGCAGCCAGGGGACTCTCTACGGGGAAAAACTGTTTTTT.

This clone was picked up a small number of times. V is TRBV7-9 and J is TRBJ2-5; 12 bases are shared with TRBD2. CDR1 is SEHNR and CDR2 is FQNEAQ in the germline V gene (reference sequence). V was clipped by 5 bases and J by 5 bases; unmatched bases: 6. The CDR3 has 15 amino acids. The DNA for the CDR3 is TGTGCCAGCAGCACGACTAGCGGGGGTGGCGAGACCCAGTACTTC. The encoded protein is CASSTTSGGGETQYF.

This clone appeared a few times. This rearrangement joins TRBV5-4 to TRBJ2-5; 10 bases fit TRBD2. Germline V gene lookup returns CDR1 SGHNT and CDR2 YYREEE (reference sequence). Trimming took 4 bases from V and 2 from J; bases not matched to a gene: 8. The CDR3 length is 16 residues. The CDR3 loop is CASSTASGGPQETQYF. CDR3 coding DNA: TGTGCCAGCAGCACGGCTAGCGGGGGACCACAAGAGACCCAGTACTTC.

The J gene is TRBJ2-7, the V gene TRBV29-1; tentative D call: TRBD2 (5 bases). The V end lost 1 base, the J end lost 6 bases, and 16 bases lay between the germline ends. Germline CDR1 reads SQVTM; CDR2 reads ANQGSEA. CDR3 size: 14 residues. Written as DNA, the CDR3 is TGCAGCGTTGAAGGGACCGAGGGCATCGTCGAGCAGTACTTC. It is translated as CSVEGTEGIVEQYF.

The chain carries TRBV9 and TRBJ2-5, with 7 positions matching TRBD2. The V and J ends lost 2 bases and 2 bases, in that order; junction bases with no gene match: 12. Germline V gives CDR1 SGDLS, CDR2 YYNGEE. There are 17 residues in the CDR3. CDR3 in DNA: TGTGCCAGCAGCGTGGCAGGAGCGGGGCGGGGGCAAGAGACCCAGTACTTC. Its translation: CASSVAGAGRGQETQYF.